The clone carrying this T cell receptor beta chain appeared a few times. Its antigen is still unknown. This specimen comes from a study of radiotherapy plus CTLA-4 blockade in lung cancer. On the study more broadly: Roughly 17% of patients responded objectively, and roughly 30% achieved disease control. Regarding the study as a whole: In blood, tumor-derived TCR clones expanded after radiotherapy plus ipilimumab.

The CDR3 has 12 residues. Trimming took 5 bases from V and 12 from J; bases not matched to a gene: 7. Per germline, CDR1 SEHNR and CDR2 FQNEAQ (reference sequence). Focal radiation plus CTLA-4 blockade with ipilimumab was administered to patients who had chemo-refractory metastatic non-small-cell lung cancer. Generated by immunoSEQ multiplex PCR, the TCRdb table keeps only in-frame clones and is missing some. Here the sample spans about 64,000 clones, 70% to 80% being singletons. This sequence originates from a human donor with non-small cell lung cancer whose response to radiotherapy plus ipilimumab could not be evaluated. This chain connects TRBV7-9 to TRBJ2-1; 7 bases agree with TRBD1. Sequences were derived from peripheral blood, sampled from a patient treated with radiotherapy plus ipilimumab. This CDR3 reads CASSQTGEGQFF. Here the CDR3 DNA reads TGTGCCAGCAGCCAAACAGGGGAAGGGCAGTTCTTC.